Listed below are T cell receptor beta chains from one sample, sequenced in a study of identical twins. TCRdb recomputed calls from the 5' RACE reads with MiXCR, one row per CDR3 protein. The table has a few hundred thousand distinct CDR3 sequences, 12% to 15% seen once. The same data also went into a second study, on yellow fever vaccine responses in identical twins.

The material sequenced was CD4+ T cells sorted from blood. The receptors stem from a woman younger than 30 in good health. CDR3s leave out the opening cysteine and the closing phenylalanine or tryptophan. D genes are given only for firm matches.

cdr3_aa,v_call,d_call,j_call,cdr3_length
AISETGGAGQPQH,TRBV10-3,TRBD1,TRBJ1-5,13
ASSQETNQPQH,TRBV4-1,-,TRBJ1-5,11
SAKPGFTLH,TRBV20-1,-,TRBJ1-6,9
AINPGTGAETQY,TRBV10-3,TRBD1,TRBJ2-5,12
ASSWSDTEAF,TRBV5-6,-,TRBJ1-1,10
ATSDQAGINNEQF,TRBV24-1,-,TRBJ2-1,13
ASSYSGSYNEQF,TRBV6-5,TRBD2,TRBJ2-1,12
ASSFETASMNTEAF,TRBV28,-,TRBJ1-1,14
ASTDRGGSGNTIY,TRBV6-1,TRBD1,TRBJ1-3,13
ASMEAGLYEQY,TRBV12-3/TRBV12-4,-,TRBJ2-7,11
ATSGRGAKNIQY,TRBV15,-,TRBJ2-4,12
ASSQWTGRSYEQY,TRBV5-1,TRBD1,TRBJ2-7,13
SASSGYGVNTQY,TRBV20-1,-,TRBJ2-3,12
ATSIDIAFTSTDTQY,TRBV15,-,TRBJ2-3,15
ASRVTGTGYNEQF,TRBV12-3/TRBV12-4,TRBD1,TRBJ2-1,13
SASRDSYNEQF,TRBV20-1,-,TRBJ2-1,11
SARGQSNEKLF,TRBV29-1,TRBD1,TRBJ1-4,11
ASSLRSRGKSSYNEQF,TRBV11-2,-,TRBJ2-1,16
ASSPYWGSNTGELF,TRBV25-1,-,TRBJ2-2,14
ASSLLGPNEKLF,TRBV7-8,-,TRBJ1-4,12
ASRGSAGELWNEQF,TRBV5-1,TRBD2,TRBJ2-1,14
SARIGGRETQY,TRBV20-1,-,TRBJ2-5,11
ASSLAEWGNTEAF,TRBV5-1,-,TRBJ1-1,13
ASSPTPKAGNTIY,TRBV18,-,TRBJ1-3,13
ASSWGGAEQY,TRBV19,-,TRBJ2-7,10
ASSPTGFGETQY,TRBV28,-,TRBJ2-5,12
SVERGSNNEQF,TRBV29-1,-,TRBJ2-1,11
ASSEMAGGADTQY,TRBV10-1,TRBD2,TRBJ2-3,13
ASSSTGVGYNEQF,TRBV6-5,TRBD1,TRBJ2-1,13
ASSFTRTSGSGEQF,TRBV5-1,TRBD2,TRBJ2-1,14
ATSRGRTGAHEQF,TRBV15,TRBD1,TRBJ2-1,13
ASSSTQTGHTEAF,TRBV12-3/TRBV12-4,TRBD1,TRBJ1-1,13
ASGRLAGSGELF,TRBV12-3/TRBV12-4,TRBD2,TRBJ2-2,12
SATSTGDTEAF,TRBV20-1,TRBD1,TRBJ1-1,11
ASSQTNYGYT,TRBV12-3/TRBV12-4,-,TRBJ1-2,10
SAQLQGRTDTQY,TRBV29-1,-,TRBJ2-3,12
ASSVLPVTSGDNEQF,TRBV2,TRBD2,TRBJ2-1,15
ASSTGTANQPQH,TRBV5-1,TRBD1,TRBJ1-5,12
ASSDGSSYNSPLH,TRBV5-1,-,TRBJ1-6,13
ASSPPSPSTDTQY,TRBV12-3/TRBV12-4,-,TRBJ2-3,13
ASSRQGPPDTQY,TRBV18,TRBD1,TRBJ2-3,12
ASSPGGGATDTQY,TRBV5-1,TRBD2,TRBJ2-3,13
SVSFRDGNTEAF,TRBV29-1,-,TRBJ1-1,12
SASLDSPLPNEQF,TRBV20-1,-,TRBJ2-1,13
ASSRPLAGDTDTQY,TRBV4-1,TRBD2,TRBJ2-3,14
ASSRGPLTGELF,TRBV9,-,TRBJ2-2,12
ASSLGAVHEAF,TRBV13,-,TRBJ1-1,11
ASSYGRVSYEQY,TRBV6-5,-,TRBJ2-7,12
ASGRGYQETQY,TRBV25-1,-,TRBJ2-5,11
ASSPKDGKNIQY,TRBV13,-,TRBJ2-4,12
ASSQDHSTGYGYT,TRBV3-1,-,TRBJ1-2,13
ASTRWTNQPQH,TRBV12-3/TRBV12-4,-,TRBJ1-5,11
SARKGAPNTEAF,TRBV20-1,TRBD1,TRBJ1-1,12
ASSQVPLSHTGELF,TRBV4-1,-,TRBJ2-2,14
SASRQENSPLH,TRBV20-1,-,TRBJ1-6,11
SAKAQGNTDTQY,TRBV20-1,-,TRBJ2-3,12
ASSGTSGRSISTDTQY,TRBV6-1,TRBD2,TRBJ2-3,16
ASSSRVAGANVLT,TRBV5-1,-,TRBJ2-6,13
ASSLGHRSYSEQF,TRBV12-3/TRBV12-4,-,TRBJ2-1,13